The present T cell receptor beta chain was sequenced within a study of blood T cell repertoires in COVID-19 (dated by TCRdb to 2018 to 2021). In the study overall: Collaborator samples came from the United States, Italy and Spain and covered acute and convalescent phases of COVID-19. The prospective study material was composed of cDNA or gDNA derived from T cells, B-cell-depleted T cells, or PBMCs. Samples came from the ongoing ImmuneRACE study (first 160 participants) plus 1,254 subjects from 6 global collaborators. The repertoires were released in a freely available public database intended as a resource for research on the immune response to SARS-CoV-2. Nearly every sample came with metadata listing a de-identified subject ID, COVID-19 status, age in years and sex. Subjects who had been exposed to COVID-19, were actively infected with it, or had recovered from it provided the deeply sampled blood TCRbeta repertoires that made up the dataset. Where HLA class I and class II types were available, the types were taken from metadata supplied by the sample provider, not from assay-based typing.

Summary of the overall study and its limitations: The quantity of clinical and demographic metadata differed by source and by participant and was supplied without curation.

The immunoSEQ Assay, a bias-controlled multiplex PCR, was used to amplify TCRbeta CDR3 regions from genomic DNA. On the authors' methods: The number of nucleated cells in each sample was estimated from the amplification of reference gene primers within the assay. To quantify the absolute abundance of each unique TCRbeta CDR3 rearrangement, sequence reads were collapsed and filtered. Productive Simpson clonality was computed per sample as the square root of Simpson's diversity index over productive rearrangements. This immuneACCESS table, as held by TCRdb, lists in-frame sequences with V and J called but not all clones. Of the missing ones, under half trace to an unresolved V gene in checked studies; the others have no known cause. From that table come the V and J calls and clone size; the DNA was used to work out D and trimming. This sample holds hundreds of thousands of clones; around 86% were observed only once. Together, the top ten hold roughly 1.7% of the sample.

In the prospective study, participants were about 18 to 95 years old, resided in fewer than 25 geographic areas of the United States, and were enrolled through a virtual design. In the prospective study, cohorts were assigned on the basis of participant-reported clinical history obtained from a screening survey and a study questionnaire. For ImmuneRACE Cohort 3, a participant was defined as recovered based on two consecutive negative NP/OP PCR tests, clearance by a healthcare professional, or resolution of symptoms. Each participant in the prospective study had whole blood, serum and a nasopharyngeal or oropharyngeal swab collected by mobile phlebotomists. Participants in the prospective study had the option to provide additional blood draws and questionnaires over a roughly 2-month period. Prospective study blood samples were shipped either frozen or at room temperature before DNA extraction.

The cysteine opens and the phenylalanine closes a CDR3 of 14 amino acids. Just the 42-base CDR3 DNA is kept, in frame starting at base 1. CDR1 and CDR2, looked up from the germline V gene, are SGHRS and YFSETQ. V is shortened by 0 bases, J by 5 bases, and the region joining them spans 8 bases. In regard to this clone: It lacks a known antigen. No much larger clonotype is one base removed from it; base qualities were not supplied.

The TCR sequence derives from a woman between 45 and 60 years old who had recovered from COVID-19. The rearrangement combines TRBV5-1 with TRBJ1-4; the D gene assignment is ambiguous. The specimen sequenced was PBMCs or T cells enriched from blood (not recorded which). The CDR3 region reads CASSLAGENEKLFF. The DNA reads TGCGCCAGCAGCTTGGCCGGGGAGAATGAAAAACTGTTTTTT.